Sequencing of this T cell receptor (beta chain) was carried out in a study of blood T cell repertoires in COVID-19. Study-wide background: Nucleic acid was either cDNA or gDNA, and it came from T cells, B-cell-depleted T cells, or PBMCs.

TCRdb's copy holds only in-frame clones and misses some; the assay was immunoSEQ multiplex PCR. Of roughly 240,000 clones in the sample, more than 70% were seen once. Germline assignment: CDR1 SQVTM and CDR2 ANQGSEA. This CDR3 region has 20 residues. V lost 4 bases, J lost 3 bases, and 25 bases stayed unmatched. Cohort assignment relied on participant-reported clinical history. Donors in Cohort 3 who had recovered were those with two negative PCRs, healthcare professional clearance, or resolution of their symptoms. This clone appeared a single time. The sample was PBMCs or T cells enriched from blood (not recorded which). The chain carries TRBV29-1 and TRBJ2-5, with 8 positions matching TRBD1. The source is a woman between 45 and 60 years old who had recovered from COVID-19. The DNA for the CDR3 is TGCAGCGTTGTTCCCCACAGGGGGACAGTTGCGATATCTTCCGAAGAGACCCAGTACTTC. It encodes CSVVPHRGTVAISSEETQYF. The complete variable domain, with remaining parts taken from reference TRBV29-1 and TRBJ2-5, reads SAVISQKPSRDICQRGTSLTIQCQVDSQVTMMFWYRQQPGQSLTLIATANQGSEATYESGFVIDKFPISRPNLTFSTLTVSNMSPEDSSIYLCSVVPHRGTVAISSEETQYFGPGTRLLVL.